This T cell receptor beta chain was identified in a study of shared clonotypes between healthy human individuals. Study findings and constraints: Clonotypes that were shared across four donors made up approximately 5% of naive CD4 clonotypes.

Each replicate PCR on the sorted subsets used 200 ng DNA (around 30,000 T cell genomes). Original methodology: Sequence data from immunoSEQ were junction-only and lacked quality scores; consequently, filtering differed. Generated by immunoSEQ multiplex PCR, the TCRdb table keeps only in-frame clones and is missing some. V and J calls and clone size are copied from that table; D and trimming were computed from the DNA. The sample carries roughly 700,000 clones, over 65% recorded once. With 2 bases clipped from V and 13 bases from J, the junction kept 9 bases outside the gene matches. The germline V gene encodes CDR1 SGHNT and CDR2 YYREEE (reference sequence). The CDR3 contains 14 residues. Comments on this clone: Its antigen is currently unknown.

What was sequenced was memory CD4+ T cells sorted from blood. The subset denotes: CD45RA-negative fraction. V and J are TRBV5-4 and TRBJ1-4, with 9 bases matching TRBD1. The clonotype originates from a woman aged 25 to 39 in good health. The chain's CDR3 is CASSFGLGQGGLFF. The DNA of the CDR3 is TGTGCCAGCAGCTTTGGTCTGGGACAGGGAGGACTGTTTTTT.